Presented here are 3 T cell receptor beta chains from one specimen sequenced in a study of blood T cell repertoires in COVID-19. The table came from immunoSEQ multiplex PCR; TCRdb's copy has only in-frame clones and leaves some out. The sample lists over 250,000 clones, around 83% occurring once. What was sequenced was PBMCs or T cells enriched from blood (not recorded which). The source of these receptors is a middle-aged man who had been exposed to COVID-19.

This sequence joins TRBV28 and TRBJ2-3, with a tentative D call TRBD1 (6 bases). The CDR3 length is 14 residues. CDR1 is MDHEN, CDR2 SYDVKM, per germline. Trimming shortened V by 3 bases and J by 1 base, and 8 bases separated the two germline ends. The CDR3: CASSFDRRTDTQYF. As DNA, the CDR3 is TGTGCCAGCAGTTTTGACAGGCGCACAGATACGCAGTATTTT.

The genes are TRBV3-1 (or the pseudogene TRBV3-2) and TRBJ2-7; TRBD2 aligns across 12 bases. The CDR3 has 17 residues. After removal of 3 bases from V and 4 bases from J, the junction contained 10 bases not matched to a gene. Germline CDR1 is LGHDT and CDR2 is YNNKEL (reference sequence). CDR3 sequence reads: CASSHPQTSGRVYEQYF. CDR3 nucleotide sequence: TGTGCCAGCAGCCACCCCCAGACTAGCGGGAGAGTGTACGAGCAGTACTTC.

The chain carries TRBV9 and TRBJ2-2, with TRBD1 matching 7 bases. The trim removed 2 bases at V and 8 bases at J, leaving 3 bases unmatched. Per the germline V gene, CDR1 is SGDLS and CDR2 is YYNGEE. This CDR3 contains 13 residues. Here the CDR3 reads CASSVRGRGELFF. CDR3 nucleotides: TGTGCCAGCAGCGTTAGGGGGCGAGGGGAGCTGTTTTTT. Full variable domain (rest looked up from reference TRBV9 and TRBJ2-2): DSGVTQTPKHLITATGQRVTLRCSPRSGDLSVYWYQQSLDQGLQFLIQYYNGEERAKGNILERFSAQQFPDLHSELNLSSLELGDSALYFCASSVRGRGELFFGEGSRLTVL.